This TCR beta chain was sequenced in a study of CD8+CD57+ T cells in acquired aplastic anemia. There are many counts of this clonotype. V lost 5 bases and J lost 2, with 19 bases in between. This CDR3 is 16 amino acids long. Germline lookup yields CDR1 MNHNS and CDR2 SASEGT. The TCR beta profiling, which covered VDJ combination and CDR3 sequence, was carried out using genomic DNA as the template. A single record per CDR3 protein comes from TCRdb applying MiXCR to the reads. The sample has about 270,000 distinct CDR3 sequences; 55% to 65% are singletons. This chain connects TRBV6-1 to TRBJ2-7; D may correspond to TRBD1 or TRBD2 (6 bases each). This receptor was taken from a human donor with severe aplastic anemia or a healthy control (not recorded which). The specimen sequenced was sorted CD4+, CD8+, or CD8+CD57+ T cells (not recorded which) from PBMCs. CDR3 sequence reads: CASSSPIRGLPYEQYF. The CDR3 DNA sequence: TGTGCCAGCAGTTCGCCAATCAGGGGACTCCCCTACGAGCAGTACTTC.